The rows below give T cell receptor beta chains drawn from one sample of a study of control samples from healthy donors and cancer patients. Clones were sequenced by immunoSEQ multiplex PCR, and TCRdb holds only the in-frame ones, with some missing. The sample includes 76,000 or so clones, approximately 88% of them seen just once. The sequencing sample was made of PBMCs. The receptors come from a woman between 50 and 59 years old with colorectal cancer. Both conserved end residues are part of each CDR3. The D gene is left open where the match is weak. Size is stated for part of the rows, as once, few or many counts, or as a class when the clone is expanded.

d_gene	abundance	v_gene	j_gene	CDR3nt	CDR3aa
-	-	TRBV20-1	TRBJ1-1	TGCAGTGCCGCCCAAGCCACTGAAGCTTTCTTT	CSAAQATEAFF
-	-	TRBV20-1	TRBJ1-4	TGCAGTGCTAGTCCGGGGAATGAAAAACTGTTTTTT	CSASPGNEKLFF
-	-	TRBV6-4	TRBJ1-1	TGTGCCAGCAGTGAGGGCAGCTACCACGCTGAAGCTTTCTTT	CASSEGSYHAEAFF
-	-	TRBV28	TRBJ1-5	TGTGCCAGCAGTTTAGGGAAGGGCTGGCCCCAGCATTTT	CASSLGKGWPQHF
TRBD1	-	TRBV10-3	TRBJ1-2	TGTGCCATCAGTGAGTCGAGCCAGGGGGCTACTAACTATGGCTACACCTTC	CAISESSQGATNYGYTF
-	-	TRBV2	TRBJ1-6	TGTGCCAGCAGTGAACAGGGGTATTCACCCCTCCACTTT	CASSEQGYSPLHF
TRBD1	-	TRBV29-1	TRBJ1-2	TGCAGCGTTGAACCGGACAGGTGGGACTATGGCTACACCTTC	CSVEPDRWDYGYTF
TRBD2	-	TRBV7-3	TRBJ2-5	TGTGCCAGCAGCTTAAGGCTAGCGGGGGGAAAAGAGACCCAGTACTTC	CASSLRLAGGKETQYF
-	-	TRBV28	TRBJ1-3	TGTGCCAGCAGTTTTACAGGGATGTCTGGAAACACCATATATTTT	CASSFTGMSGNTIYF
-	-	TRBV30	TRBJ1-4	TGTGCCTGGGCCCGGGGGGTTGCAACTAATGAAAAACTGTTTTTT	CAWARGVATNEKLFF
-	-	TRBV10-3	TRBJ1-2	TGTGCCATCAGTGACCCAACGACACATTATGGCTACACCTTC	CAISDPTTHYGYTF
-	-	TRBV6-2/TRBV6-3	TRBJ1-1	TGTGCCAGCAGTTACCTGGGGAGTGAAGCTTTCTTT	CASSYLGSEAFF
-	-	TRBV5-6	TRBJ1-4	TGTGCCAGCTATCGGTTTACGGCTAATGAAAAACTGTTTTTT	CASYRFTANEKLFF
-	-	TRBV28	TRBJ1-2	TGTGCCAGCATCGGAGTAGGGCGTAATCCTGGCTACACCTTC	CASIGVGRNPGYTF
-	-	TRBV12-3/TRBV12-4	TRBJ2-3	TGTGCCAGCAGTTTAGTTGCAGCAGATACGCAGTATTTT	CASSLVAADTQYF
-	-	TRBV19	TRBJ1-1	TGTGCCAGTAGTATGACGGGGAAATCGGCGCGTGAGACTGAAGCTTTCTTT	CASSMTGKSARETEAFF
-	-	TRBV5-6	TRBJ2-4	TGTGCCAGCAGCTTGAAGGTATCTCGCGGATCCAAAAACATTCAGTACTTC	CASSLKVSRGSKNIQYF
TRBD1	-	TRBV28	TRBJ2-5	TGTGCCAGCAGTTTAGGTTGGGGACAGGACATTTGGACCCAGTACTTC	CASSLGWGQDIWTQYF
TRBD1	-	TRBV2	TRBJ1-5	TGTGCCAGCAGCCTGACAGGGGCCAATCAGCCCCAGCATTTT	CASSLTGANQPQHF
-	-	TRBV2	TRBJ2-2	TGTGCCAGCAGTGACCAACGGGGGGAGCTGTTTTTT	CASSDQRGELFF
TRBD2	once	TRBV29-1	TRBJ2-3	TGCAGCGTTGAAGGCGGACTAGCGGGGGAGGATACGCAGTATTTT	CSVEGGLAGEDTQYF
-	-	TRBV5-6	TRBJ1-1	TGTGCCAGCAGCTTGGACTACAGTGCCCCTGAAGCTTTCTTT	CASSLDYSAPEAFF
TRBD1	-	TRBV18	TRBJ1-6	TGTGCCAGCTCATTAGAACAGGGGGGTAATTCACCCCTCCACTTT	CASSLEQGGNSPLHF
-	-	TRBV20-1	TRBJ2-1	TGCAGTGCTAGTTCATGGCAATCTTACTCCTACAATGAGCAGTTCTTC	CSASSWQSYSYNEQFF
-	-	TRBV3-1/TRBV3-2	TRBJ1-4	TGTGCCAGCAGCCAGATCCCAGCTGACAGGTTTGAAAAACTGTTTTTT	CASSQIPADRFEKLFF
-	-	TRBV27	TRBJ2-1	TGTGCCAGCAGTTGGGGGAGCTCCTACAATGAGCAGTTCTTC	CASSWGSSYNEQFF